What follows are 22 T cell receptor beta chains derived from one specimen sequenced in a study of regulatory T cells in long-lasting Graves disease. As to time point: newly diagnosed GD, antithyroid drugs for less than 3 months. Scientists built the TCR library using RNA that was extracted from PBMCs. The TCR beta library used iRepertoire HTBI primers with Arm-PCR amplification of CDR3. TCRdb recomputed calls from the multiplex PCR reads with MiXCR, one row per CDR3 protein. In the table there are about 620,000 distinct CDR3 sequences, 15% to 20% of which are singletons. These data were also reused for a study on T cells in Graves' hyperthyroidism and ophthalmopathy.

Source: peripheral blood mononuclear cells (PBMCs), taken at new diagnosis, from a patient treated with antithyroid drugs. These receptors all come from a woman aged 25 to 39 with Graves disease.

V usage is TRBV10-3 and J usage is TRBJ1-1, with a tentative D call TRBD1 (6 bases). Trimming removed 6 bases at V and 1 base at J, with 9 bases between. Germline V gene lookup returns CDR1 ENHRY and CDR2 SYGVKD. The CDR3 contains 13 residues. The CDR3 reads CAISGQRNTEAFF. As DNA, the CDR3 is TGTGCCATCAGCGGACAGAGGAACACTGAAGCTTTCTTT.

V is TRBV20-1 and J is TRBJ2-2; D unresolved. V was shortened by 5 bases and J by 0 bases, with 16 bases between the two germline ends. CDR1 DFQATT and CDR2 SNEGSKA come from the germline V gene (reference sequence). The CDR3 sequence is 16 residues long. The CDR3 here is CSAPLSITTNTGELFF. DNA for the CDR3: TGCAGTGCTCCCTTATCGATCACAACGAACACCGGGGAGCTGTTTTTT.

This clonotype was observed many times. The chain has TRBV27 and TRBJ2-7; D remains unclear. The V gene's germline CDR1 is MNHEY and CDR2 SMNVEV (reference sequence). The CDR3 contains 13 residues. The V end was cut by 8 bases, the J end by 6 bases, with 17 bases between. CDR3 DNA sequence: TGTGCCAGCGGAGTGGGGTATCCCTCCGAGCAGTACTTC. Its protein is CASGVGYPSEQYF.

This clonotype has a count of ten or more. This chain joins TRBV28 and TRBJ1-2; the D is unclear. CDR3 size: 14 residues. From germline, CDR1 is MDHEN and CDR2 SYDVKM. V lost 2 bases and J lost 4, with 11 bases in between. The CDR3 reads CASSLAVPGYGYTF. The DNA of the CDR3 is TGTGCCAGCAGTTTAGCAGTGCCTGGCTATGGCTACACCTTC.

This clonotype came up a few times. V is TRBV7-9 and J is TRBJ2-5; no reliable D call. The CDR3 spans 12 residues. Trimming took off 5 bases at V and 5 bases at J, with 9 bases between the two ends. Germline loops: CDR1 SEHNR, CDR2 FQNEAQ (reference sequence). CDR3: CASSDVGETQYF. The DNA of the CDR3 is TGTGCCAGCAGCGATGTCGGGGAGACCCAGTACTTC.

About this clonotype: This may be a read error, as it is one base from a much larger clone. The CDR3 DNA reads as TGTGCCAGCAGTCCCCAAACCTTCGGAGGGCCGTCCTACGAGCAGTACTTC. Protein: CASSPQTFGGPSYEQYF. The V call is TRBV6-1, the J call TRBJ2-7; D might be TRBD2 (6 bases). Trimming stripped 5 bases from V and 1 base from J, with 21 bases between. Germline CDR1 reads MNHNS; CDR2 reads SASEGT. There are 17 residues in the CDR3.

In its sample, this clonotype was seen a few times. The chain joins TRBV9 to TRBJ2-1; 7 positions match TRBD1. The J segment lost 2 bases and the V segment lost 0 bases, leaving 2 bases of the junction unmatched. Germline CDR1 reads SGDLS; CDR2 reads YYNGEE. There are 15 residues in the CDR3. In DNA form, the CDR3 reads TGTGCCAGCAGCGTAGACGGGACAGCCTACAATGAGCAGTTCTTC. This sequence encodes CASSVDGTAYNEQFF.

The chain uses TRBV28 and TRBJ1-2, with 8 bases fitting TRBD1. Germline trimming cut 10 bases from V and 5 bases from J; bases unmatched to any gene: 12. The germline CDR1 and CDR2 sequences are MDHEN and SYDVKM. The CDR3 is made up of 14 amino acids. CDR3 DNA: TGTGCCACCCCAGCTGAGGGACAGGTGTATGGCTACACCTTC. Translating it yields CATPAEGQVYGYTF.

This clonotype has just a few counts. The rearrangement uses TRBV20-1 and TRBJ1-6, with D perhaps TRBD1 (6 bases). The CDR3 is 16 amino acids. V lost 0 bases, J lost 7 bases, and 16 bases lay in between. Germline CDR1 DFQATT, CDR2 SNEGSKA (reference sequence). Here the CDR3 DNA reads TGCAGTGCTAGAGATGTGAGAGGAGACAGGAATTCACCCCTCCACTTT. Translated: CSARDVRGDRNSPLHF.

The rearrangement joins TRBV6-2 or TRBV6-3 to TRBJ1-5; 12 bases fit TRBD1. The V gene's germline CDR1 is MNHEY and CDR2 SVGEGT. Trimming cost V 8 bases and J 1 base; bases outside gene matches: 9. This CDR3 is 17 amino acids long. The CDR3 loop is CASSPSGTGGSNQPQHF. CDR3 nucleotide sequence: TGTGCCAGCTCACCTTCAGGGACAGGGGGCAGCAATCAGCCCCAGCATTTT.

This clonotype was detected many times. The chain links TRBV11-1 to TRBJ2-1; D is unclear. The CDR3 length is 15 residues. Germline V gene lookup returns CDR1 SGHAT and CDR2 FQDESV (reference sequence). V gave up 3 bases and J gave up 0 bases, with 9 bases separating them. CDR3 loop: CASSFVSTSYNEQFF. The CDR3 region has the DNA TGTGCCAGCAGCTTTGTCTCAACCTCCTACAATGAGCAGTTCTTC.

This clonotype appeared once. The CDR3, as DNA: TGTGCCAGCAGCTCCCCATTGCGGAGGGTGAACACCGGGGAGCTGTTTTTT. This translates into CASSSPLRRVNTGELFF. The chain has TRBV7-9 and TRBJ2-2; D is perhaps TRBD2 (6 bases). The CDR3 is made up of 17 amino acids. Germline V lookup: CDR1 SEHNR, CDR2 FQNEAQ (reference sequence). V was trimmed by 4 bases and J by 1 base, leaving 16 bases between them. The variable domain in full, completed from reference TRBV7-9 and TRBJ2-2, reads DTGVSQNPRHKITKRGQNVTFRCDPISEHNRLYWYRQTLGQGPEFLTYFQNEAQLEKSRLLSDRFSAERPKGSFSTLEIQRTEQGDSAMYLCASSSPLRRVNTGELFFGEGSRLTVL.

This clonotype was counted ten times or more. The chain uses TRBV6-2 or TRBV6-3 and TRBJ1-2, with a weak D call TRBD1 (6 bases). Germline-derived CDR1 and CDR2 are MNHEY and SVGEGT. This CDR3 region has 15 residues. V was cut by 2 bases and J by 7 bases, with 17 bases left in between. CDR3 residues: CASSYHRTGLGGYTF. In DNA form, the CDR3 reads TGTGCCAGCAGTTACCATCGAACAGGGTTAGGTGGCTACACCTTC.

This clonotype was observed at least ten times. This chain connects TRBV2 to TRBJ2-2, with D uncertain. This CDR3 has 13 amino acids. Deletions cut 6 bases from V and 7 bases from J, with 12 bases between. Germline CDR1 reads SNHLY; CDR2 reads FYNNEI. In nucleotides, the CDR3 is TGTGCCAGCAGCCGAAGTTGGGTCGGGGAGCTGTTTTTT. Its translation is CASSRSWVGELFF.

This clonotype has just a few counts. The chain has TRBV27 and TRBJ2-2; possibly TRBD2 for D (6 bases). Looked up from germline, CDR1 is MNHEY and CDR2 is SMNVEV (reference sequence). The germline V and J ends were trimmed by 6 bases and 7 bases, with 21 bases remaining between them. The CDR3 covers 16 residues. CDR3 amino acids: CASRRSSAWTVGELFF. CDR3 in DNA: TGTGCCAGCAGACGTTCTAGCGCTTGGACGGTCGGGGAGCTGTTTTTT.

This clonotype was recorded many times. The CDR3 sequence: CASSLRVIGYTF. CDR3 bases: TGTGCCAGCTCCTTACGTGTAATTGGCTACACCTTC. V usage is TRBV2 and J usage is TRBJ1-2; D unresolved. V lost 8 bases to trimming and J lost 7 bases, with 14 bases between them. This CDR3 is built from 12 residues. CDR1 is SNHLY and CDR2 is FYNNEI in the germline V gene.

The chain links TRBV27 to TRBJ1-1; D might be TRBD1 (5 bases). V was clipped by 3 bases and J by 3 bases, with 8 bases between them. Germline V gene data show CDR1 as MNHEY and CDR2 as SMNVEV (reference sequence). The CDR3 sequence is 13 residues long. Here the CDR3 DNA reads TGTGCCAGCAGTTTCGGGGGGTACACTGAAGCTTTCTTT. Its protein is CASSFGGYTEAFF.

The chain carries TRBV18 and TRBJ1-1; D is uncertain. The germline V and J ends were trimmed by 3 bases and 1 base, with 15 bases remaining between them. The CDR3 covers 16 residues. Germline V gene lookup returns CDR1 KGHSH and CDR2 LQKENI. The chain's CDR3 is CASSPQYLSGNTEAFF. The CDR3 nucleotides are TGTGCCAGCTCACCCCAATACCTCTCGGGGAACACTGAAGCTTTCTTT.

This clonotype was counted at least ten times. The rearrangement uses TRBV11-2 and TRBJ2-7, with 9 bases matching TRBD2. V dropped 5 bases and J dropped 6; count of bases not matched to a gene: 11. Germline V gives CDR1 SGHAT, CDR2 FQNNGV. There are 15 residues in the CDR3. This CDR3 reads CASSPAGTSIGEQYF. CDR3 nucleotide sequence: TGTGCCAGCAGCCCCGCCGGGACTAGCATTGGCGAGCAGTACTTC.

A few counts support this clonotype. V gene TRBV5-1 combines with J gene TRBJ1-4; 8 nucleotides align to TRBD1. CDR1 is SGHRS and CDR2 is YFSETQ in the germline V gene. The CDR3 spans 14 residues. The ends lost 4 bases at V and 7 bases at J; junction bases unmatched: 6. The CDR3 region is CASSTGQVFEKLFF. Written as DNA, the CDR3 is TGCGCCAGCAGCACGGGACAGGTATTTGAAAAACTGTTTTTT. Supplemented by reference TRBV5-1 and TRBJ1-4, the full variable domain reads KAGVTQTPRYLIKTRGQQVTLSCSPISGHRSVSWYQQTPGQGLQFLFEYFSETQRNKGNFPGRFSGRQFSNSRSEMNVSTLELGDSALYLCASSTGQVFEKLFFGSGTQLSVL.

The rearrangement joins TRBV12-3 or TRBV12-4 to TRBJ2-1, with a tentative D call TRBD2 (5 bases). V lost 8 bases to trimming and J lost 5 bases, with 10 bases between them. CDR3 length equals 12 residues. The CDR3 DNA follows: TGTGCCAGCTCCGTCGGGGACAATGAGCAGTTCTTC. This translates into CASSVGDNEQFF.

This clonotype has at least ten counts. V and J are TRBV5-1 and TRBJ2-7; D could derive from TRBD1 or TRBD2 (5 bases each). V dropped 4 bases and J dropped 3 bases, with 17 bases sitting between them. Germline-derived CDR1 and CDR2 are SGHRS and YFSETQ. This CDR3 has 15 amino acids. The CDR3 loop reads CASSPDLWDGYEQYF. CDR3 DNA sequence: TGCGCCAGCAGCCCTGACTTATGGGACGGCTACGAGCAGTACTTC.